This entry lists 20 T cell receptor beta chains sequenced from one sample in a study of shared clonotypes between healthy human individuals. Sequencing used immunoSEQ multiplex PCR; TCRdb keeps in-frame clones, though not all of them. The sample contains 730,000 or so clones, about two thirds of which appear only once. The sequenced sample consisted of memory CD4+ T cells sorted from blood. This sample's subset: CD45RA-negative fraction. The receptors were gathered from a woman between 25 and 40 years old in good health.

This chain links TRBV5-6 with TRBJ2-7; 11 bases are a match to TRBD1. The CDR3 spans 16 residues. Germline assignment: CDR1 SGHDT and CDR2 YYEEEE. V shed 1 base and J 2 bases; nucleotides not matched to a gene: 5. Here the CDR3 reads CASSLYGTGGTYEQYF. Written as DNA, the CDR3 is TGTGCCAGCAGCTTGTATGGGACAGGGGGGACCTACGAGCAGTACTTC.

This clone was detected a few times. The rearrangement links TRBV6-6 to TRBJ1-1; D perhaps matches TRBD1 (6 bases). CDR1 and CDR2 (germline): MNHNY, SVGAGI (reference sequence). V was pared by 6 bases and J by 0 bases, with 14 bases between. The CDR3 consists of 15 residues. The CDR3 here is CASRRTERLNTEAFF. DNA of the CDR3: TGTGCCAGCAGAAGGACAGAGCGATTGAACACTGAAGCTTTCTTT.

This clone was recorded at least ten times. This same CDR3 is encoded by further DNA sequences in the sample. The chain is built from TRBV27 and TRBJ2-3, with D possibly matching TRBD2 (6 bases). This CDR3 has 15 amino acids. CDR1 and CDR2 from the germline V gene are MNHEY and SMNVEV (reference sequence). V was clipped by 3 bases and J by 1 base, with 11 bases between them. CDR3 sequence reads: CASSFLVAGTDTQYF. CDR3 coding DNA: TGTGCCAGCAGTTTTCTAGTAGCGGGCACAGATACGCAGTATTTT.

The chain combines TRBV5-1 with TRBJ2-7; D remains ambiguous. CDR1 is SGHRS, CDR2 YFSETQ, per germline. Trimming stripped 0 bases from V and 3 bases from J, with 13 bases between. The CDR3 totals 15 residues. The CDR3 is CASSLGGSLGYEQYF. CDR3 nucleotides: TGCGCCAGCAGCTTGGGTGGCTCCTTGGGCTACGAGCAGTACTTC.

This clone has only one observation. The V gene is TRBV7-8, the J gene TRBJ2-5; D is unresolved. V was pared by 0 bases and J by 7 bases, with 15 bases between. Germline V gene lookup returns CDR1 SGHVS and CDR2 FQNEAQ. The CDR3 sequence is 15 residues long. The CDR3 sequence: CASSLALRLGGTQYF. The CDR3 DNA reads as TGTGCCAGCAGCTTAGCCCTGAGGCTCGGTGGGACCCAGTACTTC.

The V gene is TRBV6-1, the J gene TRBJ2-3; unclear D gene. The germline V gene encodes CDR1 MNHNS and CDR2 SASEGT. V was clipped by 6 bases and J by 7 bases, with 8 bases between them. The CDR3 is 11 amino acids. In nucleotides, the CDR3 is TGTGCCAGCAGCCAAGGAAATACGCAGTATTTT. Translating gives CASSQGNTQYF.

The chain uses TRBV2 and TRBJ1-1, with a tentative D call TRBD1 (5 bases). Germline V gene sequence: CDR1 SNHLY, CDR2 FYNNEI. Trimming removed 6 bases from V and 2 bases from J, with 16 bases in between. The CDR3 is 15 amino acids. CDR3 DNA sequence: TGTGCCAGCAGAACAGCCATCAGGGTAAACACTGAAGCTTTCTTT. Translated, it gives CASRTAIRVNTEAFF.

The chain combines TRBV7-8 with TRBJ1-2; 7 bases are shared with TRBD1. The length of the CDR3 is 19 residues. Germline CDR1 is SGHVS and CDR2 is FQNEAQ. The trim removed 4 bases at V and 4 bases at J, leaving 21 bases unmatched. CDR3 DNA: TGTGCCAGCAGCTCCAATCTTGGAAACGGACAGGAGTTCGGCTATGGCTACACCTTC. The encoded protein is CASSSNLGNGQEFGYGYTF.

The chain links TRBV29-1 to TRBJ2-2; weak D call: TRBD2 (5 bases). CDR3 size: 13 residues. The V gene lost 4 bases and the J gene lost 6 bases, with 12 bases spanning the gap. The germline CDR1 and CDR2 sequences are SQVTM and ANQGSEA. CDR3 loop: CSVGGEGAGELFF. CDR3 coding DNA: TGCAGCGTTGGGGGAGAGGGTGCCGGGGAGCTGTTTTTT.

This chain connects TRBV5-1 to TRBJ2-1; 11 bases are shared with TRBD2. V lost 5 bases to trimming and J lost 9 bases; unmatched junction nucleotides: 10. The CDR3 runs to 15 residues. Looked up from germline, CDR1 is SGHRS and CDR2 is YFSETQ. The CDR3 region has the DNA TGCGCCAGCAGTCCTGGGGTACTAGCGGGAGCTGAGCAGTTCTTC. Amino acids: CASSPGVLAGAEQFF.

The CDR3 is CASSPPIVGGSNQPQHF. The CDR3 nucleotides are TGTGCCAGCAGTCCGCCGATTGTAGGGGGTAGCAATCAGCCCCAGCATTTT. The chain carries TRBV28 and TRBJ1-5; D perhaps matches TRBD1 (6 bases). The ends were cut back, 5 bases at V and 0 bases at J, with 17 bases in the middle. The CDR3 loop spans 17 amino acids. CDR1 is MDHEN and CDR2 is SYDVKM in the germline V gene. Complete variable domain (other parts from reference TRBV28 and TRBJ1-5): DVKVTQSSRYLVKRTGEKVFLECVQDMDHENMFWYRQDPGLGLRLIYFSYDVKMKEKGDIPEGYSVSREKKERFSLILESASTNQTSMYLCASSPPIVGGSNQPQHFGDGTRLSIL.

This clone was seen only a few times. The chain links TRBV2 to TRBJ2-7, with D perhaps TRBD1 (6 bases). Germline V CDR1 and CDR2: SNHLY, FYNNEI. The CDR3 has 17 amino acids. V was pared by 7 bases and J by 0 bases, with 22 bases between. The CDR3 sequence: CASTLFRTGTNSYEQYF. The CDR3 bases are TGTGCCAGCACTTTATTTCGGACCGGGACAAACTCCTACGAGCAGTACTTC.

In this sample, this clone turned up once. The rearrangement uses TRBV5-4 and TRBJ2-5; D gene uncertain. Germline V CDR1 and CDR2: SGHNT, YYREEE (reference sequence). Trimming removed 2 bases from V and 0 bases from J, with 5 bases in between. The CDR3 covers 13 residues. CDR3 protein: CASSFGNQETQYF. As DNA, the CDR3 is TGTGCCAGCAGCTTCGGCAACCAAGAGACCCAGTACTTC.

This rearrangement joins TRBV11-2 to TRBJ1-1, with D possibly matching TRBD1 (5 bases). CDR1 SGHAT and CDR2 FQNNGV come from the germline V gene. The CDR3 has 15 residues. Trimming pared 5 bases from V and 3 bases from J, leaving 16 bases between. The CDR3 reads CASSPQWGSHTEAFF. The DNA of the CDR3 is TGTGCCAGCAGCCCTCAATGGGGGTCGCACACTGAAGCTTTCTTT. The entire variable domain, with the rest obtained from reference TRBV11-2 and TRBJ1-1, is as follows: EAGVAQSPRYKIIEKRQSVAFWCNPISGHATLYWYQQILGQGPKLLIQFQNNGVVDDSQLPKDRFSAERLKGVDSTLKIQPAKLEDSAVYLCASSPQWGSHTEAFFGQGTRLTVV.

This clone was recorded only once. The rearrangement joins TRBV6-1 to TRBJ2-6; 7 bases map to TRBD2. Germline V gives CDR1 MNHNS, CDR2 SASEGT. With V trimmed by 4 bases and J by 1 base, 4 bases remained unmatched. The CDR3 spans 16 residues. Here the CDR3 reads CASSGWGGSGANVLTF. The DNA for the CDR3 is TGTGCCAGCAGTGGCTGGGGAGGGTCTGGGGCCAACGTCCTGACTTTC.

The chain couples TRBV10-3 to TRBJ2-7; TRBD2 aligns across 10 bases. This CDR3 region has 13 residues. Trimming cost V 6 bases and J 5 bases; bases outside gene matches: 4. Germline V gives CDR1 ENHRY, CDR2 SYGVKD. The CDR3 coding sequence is TGTGCCATCAGACCCAGCGGGGGGGACGAGCAGTACTTC. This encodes CAIRPSGGDEQYF.

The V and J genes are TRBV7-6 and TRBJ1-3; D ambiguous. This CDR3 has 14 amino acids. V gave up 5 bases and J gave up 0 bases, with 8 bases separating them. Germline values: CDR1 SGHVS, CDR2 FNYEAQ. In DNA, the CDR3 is TGTGCCAGCAGCCGATCGCACTCTGGAAACACCATATATTTT. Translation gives CASSRSHSGNTIYF.

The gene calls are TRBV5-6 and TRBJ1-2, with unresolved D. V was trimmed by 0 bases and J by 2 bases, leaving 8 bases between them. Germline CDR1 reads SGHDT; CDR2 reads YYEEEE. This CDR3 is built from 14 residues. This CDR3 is CASSLGTENYGYTF. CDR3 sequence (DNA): TGTGCCAGCAGCTTGGGGACGGAGAACTATGGCTACACCTTC.

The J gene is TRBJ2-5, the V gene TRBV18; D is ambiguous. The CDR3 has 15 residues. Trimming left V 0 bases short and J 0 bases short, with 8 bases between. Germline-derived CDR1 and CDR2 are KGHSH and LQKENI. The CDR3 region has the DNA TGTGCCAGCTCACCACCTAGTCCAAACCAAGAGACCCAGTACTTC. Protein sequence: CASSPPSPNQETQYF.

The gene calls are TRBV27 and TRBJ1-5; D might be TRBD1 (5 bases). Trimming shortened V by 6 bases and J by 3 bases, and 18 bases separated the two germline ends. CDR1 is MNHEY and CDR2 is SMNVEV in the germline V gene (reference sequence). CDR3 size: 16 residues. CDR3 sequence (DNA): TGTGCCAGCAGACCACGGGGGGGGTTCGACAATCAGCCCCAGCATTTT. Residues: CASRPRGGFDNQPQHF.